A selection of T cell receptor beta chains follows, all from one sample in a study of blood T cell repertoires in COVID-19. The method was immunoSEQ multiplex PCR; TCRdb's version includes in-frame clones alone and lacks a portion of them. The table lists 150,000 or so clones, roughly 78% of them singletons. The sample was peripheral blood. These receptor sequences come from a woman aged 55-70 years with COVID-19, enrolled during active disease. The CDR3 runs from the conserved cysteine through the conserved F or W. Each record gives: V gene, J gene, CDR3 protein.

>TRBV27|TRBJ2-3
CASSSPSGRATDTQYF
>TRBV5-1|TRBJ1-5
CASSSGQPNQPQHF
>TRBV5-1|TRBJ2-7
CASSLTGNYVSYEQYF
>TRBV9|TRBJ1-1
CASSEGTMNTEAFF
>TRBV6-2/TRBV6-3|TRBJ2-1
CASSYPHGLAGEEDNNEQFF
>TRBV18|TRBJ2-7
CASSSKQGYEQYF
>TRBV3-1/TRBV3-2|TRBJ2-2
CASSQGGRDTGELFF
>TRBV2|TRBJ2-7
CASSPTTVSYEQYF
>TRBV19|TRBJ2-1
CASSIGYFRASYNEQFF
>TRBV5-1|TRBJ2-3
CASSLSRASTDTQYF
>TRBV6-1|TRBJ2-3
CASSETSGRAVDTQYF
>TRBV19|TRBJ2-6
CASSVGQPSGANVLTF
>TRBV24-1|TRBJ2-3
CATSDWGGKSDTQYF
>TRBV28|TRBJ1-6
CASSPTGVRAYNSPLHF
>TRBV6-5|TRBJ2-5
CASSTQTGVEETQYF
>TRBV10-2|TRBJ2-7
CASSELERTSSYEQYF
>TRBV20-1|TRBJ2-3
CSALLTDTQYF
>TRBV5-1|TRBJ1-1
CASSGGQPNTEAFF
>TRBV7-8|TRBJ1-4
CASSPRRSTGANEKLFF
>TRBV16|TRBJ2-4
CASSQFRGNIQYF
>TRBV27|TRBJ2-5
CASSLLYPDKQETQYF
>TRBV7-2|TRBJ1-5
CASSLDGQGNQPQHF
>TRBV5-6|TRBJ2-7
CASSLAWQGASYEQYF
>TRBV6-6|TRBJ2-5
CASSPTGGGETQYF
>TRBV11-3|TRBJ2-2
CASSLDGGRADTGELFF
>TRBV7-9|TRBJ1-1
CASSSWTEGTEAFF
>TRBV6-5|TRBJ1-4
CASSYSGVEKLFF
>TRBV5-4|TRBJ2-2
CASSLDWRGKGGELFF
>TRBV7-2|TRBJ2-7
CASSSDGTSMGQYF
>TRBV4-2|TRBJ2-4
CASSQERLAGGPTGNIQYF
>TRBV6-5|TRBJ1-1
CASSLGTGLEAFF
>TRBV7-6|TRBJ2-2
CASSSYGTSGIVSGELFF
>TRBV19|TRBJ2-7
CASSTNFGSEQYF
>TRBV5-8|TRBJ1-1
CASSSRGRGTEAFF
>TRBV27|TRBJ2-7
CASSLSGRGVYEQYF
>TRBV12-3/TRBV12-4|TRBJ1-2
CASSFAGPYGYTF
>TRBV7-2|TRBJ1-2
CASSVGARVGYTF
>TRBV7-6|TRBJ2-7
CASSLGLAGVGEQYF
>TRBV5-4|TRBJ2-1
CASRPGTSGGAGEQFF
>TRBV7-9|TRBJ2-1
CASSLAGTSMHEQFF
>TRBV20-1|TRBJ1-2
CSATGGYGYTF